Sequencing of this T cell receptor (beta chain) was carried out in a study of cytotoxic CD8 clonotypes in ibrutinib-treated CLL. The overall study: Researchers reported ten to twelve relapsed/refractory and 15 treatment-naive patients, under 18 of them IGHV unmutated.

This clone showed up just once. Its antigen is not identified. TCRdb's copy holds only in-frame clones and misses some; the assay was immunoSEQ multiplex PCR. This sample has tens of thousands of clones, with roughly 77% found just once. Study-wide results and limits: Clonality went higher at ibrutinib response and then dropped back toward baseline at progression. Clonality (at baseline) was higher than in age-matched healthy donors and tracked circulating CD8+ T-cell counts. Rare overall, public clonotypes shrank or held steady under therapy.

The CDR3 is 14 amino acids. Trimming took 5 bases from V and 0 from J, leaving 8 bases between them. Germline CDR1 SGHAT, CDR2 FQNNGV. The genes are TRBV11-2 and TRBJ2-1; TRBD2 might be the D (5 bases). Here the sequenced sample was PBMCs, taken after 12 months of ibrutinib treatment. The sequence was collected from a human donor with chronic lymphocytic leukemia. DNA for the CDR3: TGTGCCAGCAGCCCGGGGTCCTCCTACAATGAGCAGTTCTTC. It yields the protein CASSPGSSYNEQFF.